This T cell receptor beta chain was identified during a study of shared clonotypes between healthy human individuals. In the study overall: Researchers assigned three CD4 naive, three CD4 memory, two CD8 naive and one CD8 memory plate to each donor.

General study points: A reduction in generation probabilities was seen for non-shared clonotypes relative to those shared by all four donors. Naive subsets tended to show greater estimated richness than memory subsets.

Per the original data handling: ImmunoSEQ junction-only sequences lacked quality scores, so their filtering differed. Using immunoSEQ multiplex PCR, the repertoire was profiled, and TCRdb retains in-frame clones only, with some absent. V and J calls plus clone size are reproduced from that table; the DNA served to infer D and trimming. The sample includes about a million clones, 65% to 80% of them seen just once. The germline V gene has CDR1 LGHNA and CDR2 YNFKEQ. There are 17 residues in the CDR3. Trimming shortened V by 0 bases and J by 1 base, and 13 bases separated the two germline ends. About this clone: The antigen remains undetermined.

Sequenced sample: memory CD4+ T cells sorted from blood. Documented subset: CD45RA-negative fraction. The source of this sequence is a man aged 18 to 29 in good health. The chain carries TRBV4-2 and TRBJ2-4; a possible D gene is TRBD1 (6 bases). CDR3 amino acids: CASSQDKGELAKNIQYF. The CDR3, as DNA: TGTGCCAGCAGCCAAGATAAGGGGGAACTGGCCAAAAACATTCAGTACTTC.